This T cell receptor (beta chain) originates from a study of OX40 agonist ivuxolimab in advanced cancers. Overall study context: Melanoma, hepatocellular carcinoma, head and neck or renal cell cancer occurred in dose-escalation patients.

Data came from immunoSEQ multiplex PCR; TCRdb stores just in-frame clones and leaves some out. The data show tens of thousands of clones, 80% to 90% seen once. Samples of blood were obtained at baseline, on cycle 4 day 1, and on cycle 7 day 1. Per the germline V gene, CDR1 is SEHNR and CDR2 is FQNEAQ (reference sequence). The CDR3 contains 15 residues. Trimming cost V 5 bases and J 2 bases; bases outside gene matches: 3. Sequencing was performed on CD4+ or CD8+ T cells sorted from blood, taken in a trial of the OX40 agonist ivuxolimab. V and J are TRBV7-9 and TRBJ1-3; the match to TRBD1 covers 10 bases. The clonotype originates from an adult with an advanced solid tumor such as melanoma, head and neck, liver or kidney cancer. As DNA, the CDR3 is TGTGCCAGCAGCATTGACAGGGGGCCTGGAAACACCATATATTTT. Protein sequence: CASSIDRGPGNTIYF.